Presented here are 31 T cell receptor beta chains from one specimen sequenced in a study of cytomegalovirus exposure and HLA in healthy donors. Amplification used 60 Vbeta primers and 13 Jbeta primers. Profiling relied on immunoSEQ multiplex PCR, and the TCRdb table lists in-frame clones only, not all of them. The sample contains 150,000 to 250,000 clones, around 81% of which appear only once. Material for sequencing was PBMCs. The receptors stem from a man aged 30-40 years in good health and CMV-seronegative.

The chain joins TRBV27 to TRBJ2-7; perhaps TRBD2 as D (6 bases). This CDR3 is built from 17 residues. V lost 0 bases, J lost 7 bases, and 22 bases lay in between. The germline gives CDR1 MNHEY, CDR2 SMNVEV (reference sequence). Here the CDR3 reads CASSLSGVLTGAGEQYF. Here the CDR3 DNA reads TGTGCCAGCAGTTTATCGGGAGTCCTCACAGGCGCGGGGGAGCAGTACTTC.

In this sample, this clone turned up once. CDR3 nucleotides: TGTGCCCTTGGGCTTATGGGACAGGGGGGAAAACTGTTTTTT. Its protein is CALGLMGQGGKLFF. V usage is TRBV6-1 and J usage is TRBJ1-4; 11 positions agree with TRBD1. The V gene's germline CDR1 is MNHNS and CDR2 SASEGT. Unmatched junction bases numbered 12, after V lost 11 bases and J lost 10 bases. The CDR3 runs to 14 residues.

This chain connects TRBV29-1 to TRBJ2-2, with 8 positions matching TRBD2. This CDR3 region has 16 residues. The germline V gene encodes CDR1 SQVTM and CDR2 ANQGSEA. V lost 3 bases, J lost 4 bases, and 10 bases stayed unmatched. The CDR3 loop reads CSVEVWAGGSTGELFF. For the CDR3, the DNA is TGCAGCGTTGAGGTTTGGGCGGGAGGTAGCACCGGGGAGCTGTTTTTT.

J is TRBJ2-3 and V is TRBV18, with 7 bases identical to TRBD2. CDR1 KGHSH and CDR2 LQKENI come from the germline V gene. The CDR3 is 16 residues long. With 0 bases clipped from V and 2 bases from J, the junction kept 5 bases outside the gene matches. The DNA of the CDR3 is TGTGCCAGCTCACCACCGGCCCTAGCGGACACAGATACGCAGTATTTT. This encodes CASSPPALADTDTQYF.

In its sample, this clone was seen a few times. This chain connects TRBV2 to TRBJ2-7, with a weak D call TRBD1 (6 bases). The V end was cut by 11 bases, the J end by 1 base, with 18 bases between. This CDR3 comprises 14 residues. Germline CDR1 and CDR2: SNHLY and FYNNEI. CDR3 amino acids: CASAVTGSSYEQYF. The CDR3 DNA reads TGTGCCTCAGCGGTCACAGGGTCGTCCTACGAGCAGTACTTC.

The chain is built from TRBV28 and TRBJ2-7; 8 bases map to TRBD2. Germline CDR1 reads MDHEN; CDR2 reads SYDVKM. The CDR3 is 14 amino acids. V lost 4 bases to trimming and J lost 5 bases; unmatched junction nucleotides: 7. The CDR3 DNA follows: TGTGCCAGCAGTTCACCGGGACTAGGGGACGAGCAGTACTTC. Its translation: CASSSPGLGDEQYF.

The rearrangement uses TRBV5-1 and TRBJ2-6; D is undetermined. Looked up from germline, CDR1 is SGHRS and CDR2 is YFSETQ. The CDR3 has 16 residues. Trimming removed 3 bases from V and 0 bases from J, with 10 bases in between. CDR3 amino acids: CASSSGALSGANVLTF. In DNA, the CDR3 is TGCGCCAGCAGCTCTGGTGCGCTCTCTGGGGCCAACGTCCTGACTTTC.

The gene calls are TRBV11-2 and TRBJ2-7; D may be TRBD2 (5 bases). The V and J ends lost 5 bases and 6 bases respectively, with 29 bases between them. CDR3 length: 18 residues. CDR1 is SGHAT and CDR2 is FQNNGV in the germline V gene. The CDR3 region is CASSKAQWRVASRAEQYF. CDR3 nucleotides: TGTGCCAGCAGCAAGGCGCAGTGGCGGGTGGCCAGTCGGGCCGAGCAGTACTTC.

In this sample, this clone turned up once. The chain combines TRBV7-3 with TRBJ2-2; the D gene is possibly TRBD2 (5 bases). This CDR3 spans 12 amino acids. V was clipped by 4 bases and J by 7 bases, with 7 bases between them. Germline assignment: CDR1 SGHTA and CDR2 FQGTGA. The CDR3 sequence: CASSSRGGELFF. CDR3 in DNA: TGTGCCAGCAGCTCCCGGGGCGGGGAGCTGTTTTTT. The whole variable domain, remainder taken from reference TRBV7-3 and TRBJ2-2, is GAGVSQTPSNKVTEKGKYVELRCDPISGHTALYWYRQSLGQGPEFLIYFQGTGAADDSGLPNDRFFAVRPEGSVSTLKIQRTERGDSAVYLCASSSRGGELFFGEGSRLTVL.

This clone was picked up a small number of times. The J gene is TRBJ1-5, the V gene TRBV6-1; D is ambiguous. CDR1 is MNHNS and CDR2 is SASEGT in the germline V gene. The CDR3 has 15 amino acids. Trimming stripped 3 bases from V and 4 bases from J, with 13 bases between. The CDR3 spells CASSDEAGYNQPQHF. The CDR3 DNA is TGTGCCAGCAGTGATGAAGCCGGTTATAATCAGCCCCAGCATTTT.

The rearrangement links TRBV4-2 to TRBJ2-1, with 7 bases aligning to TRBD2. Losses at the gene ends were 0 bases for V and 15 bases for J; bases not matched to a gene: 8. Germline values: CDR1 LGHNA, CDR2 YNFKEQ. CDR3 size: 13 residues. CDR3 residues: CASSQDRLAEVFF. Written as DNA, the CDR3 is TGTGCCAGCAGCCAAGATAGGCTAGCGGAGGTGTTCTTC.

The CDR3 DNA follows: TGTGCCAGCAGCTTCACCGACCGATGGAGCAACGGTACAGATACGCAGTATTTT. Protein sequence: CASSFTDRWSNGTDTQYF. The chain joins TRBV11-3 to TRBJ2-3; D is uncertain. Trimming left V 3 bases short and J 3 bases short, with 22 bases between. The CDR3 is made up of 18 amino acids. The germline gives CDR1 SGHNT, CDR2 YENEEA.

The chain employs TRBV10-2 and TRBJ1-1, with a tentative D call TRBD1 (6 bases). The CDR3 length is 12 residues. Trimming removed 5 bases from V and 7 bases from J, with 11 bases in between. Germline values: CDR1 WSHSY, CDR2 SAAADI. CDR3 region: CASSLQGFEAFF. The CDR3, as DNA: TGCGCCAGCAGTTTACAGGGTTTTGAAGCTTTCTTT.

J is TRBJ1-5 and V is TRBV27, with D possibly matching TRBD1 (6 bases). The germline CDR1 and CDR2 sequences are MNHEY and SMNVEV (reference sequence). V was shortened by 5 bases and J by 2 bases, with 16 bases between the two germline ends. The CDR3 runs 16 residues. The CDR3 nucleotides are TGTGCCAGCAGTCCCTCACAGGGTCTTGGCAATCAGCCCCAGCATTTT. This codes for CASSPSQGLGNQPQHF.

Turning to this clone: An end of the junction differs from the germline gene, which may be a read error. CDR3 sequence (DNA): TGTGCCAGCAGACTCCATGGAGATGTAGTGGACAGCAATAAGAGATTT. Translation gives CASRLHGDVVDSNKRF. This chain joins TRBV28 and TRBJ1-5; D may be TRBD1 (6 bases). This CDR3 contains 16 residues. Germline V lookup: CDR1 MDHEN, CDR2 SYDVKM.

V usage is TRBV13 and J usage is TRBJ2-2; D remains ambiguous. Germline CDR1 reads PRHDT; CDR2 reads FYEKMQ (reference sequence). The length of the CDR3 is 13 residues. Trimming took 3 bases from V and 4 from J, leaving 6 bases between them. CDR3: CASSFQATGELFF. The CDR3 region has the DNA TGTGCCAGCAGCTTTCAAGCCACCGGGGAGCTGTTTTTT.

The CDR3 here is CASSVGEGPYNEQFF. The DNA for the CDR3 is TGTGCCAGCAGTGTGGGGGAGGGCCCCTACAATGAGCAGTTCTTC. The chain employs TRBV6-1 and TRBJ2-1, with 7 bases fitting TRBD2. Per germline, CDR1 MNHNS and CDR2 SASEGT. Trimming cost V 4 bases and J 2 bases; bases outside gene matches: 5. The CDR3 consists of 15 residues.

This clone has just one count. The chain combines TRBV6-5 with TRBJ1-1; 8 nucleotides agree with TRBD1. The V segment lost 6 bases and the J segment 5 bases; nucleotides outside the gene matches: 11. This CDR3 spans 15 amino acids. Per germline, CDR1 MNHEY and CDR2 SVGAGI. CDR3 in amino acids: CASRIHRGWGTEAFF. The CDR3 DNA follows: TGTGCCAGCAGAATCCACAGGGGGTGGGGGACTGAAGCTTTCTTT.

This clone appeared once. The genes are TRBV6-1 and TRBJ2-1, with TRBD1 as a possible D gene (6 bases). V dropped 8 bases and J dropped 10 bases, with 21 bases sitting between them. Looked up from germline, CDR1 is MNHNS and CDR2 is SASEGT. There are 14 residues in the CDR3. CDR3 nucleotides: TGTGCCAGCTGGTCCCGACAGGCTATCCTCGAGCAGTTCTTC. Encoded protein: CASWSRQAILEQFF.

This clone occurred a few times. The chain is built from TRBV15 and TRBJ2-1; D is undetermined. The V gene lost 1 base and the J gene lost 6 bases, with 7 bases spanning the gap. Germline CDR1 reads LNHNV; CDR2 reads YYDKDF (reference sequence). The CDR3 is made up of 13 amino acids. CDR3 coding DNA: TGTGCCACCAGCAGAGCCCCTTTCAATGAGCAGTTCTTC. Its protein product is CATSRAPFNEQFF.

This clone was observed a single time. The gene calls are TRBV5-5 and TRBJ2-1; no reliable D call. V was shortened by 0 bases and J by 0 bases, with 10 bases between the two germline ends. The germline V gene has CDR1 SGHKS and CDR2 YYEKEE (reference sequence). This CDR3 comprises 16 residues. For the CDR3, the DNA is TGTGCCAGCAGCTTGGGGAGCTCTAACTCCTACAATGAGCAGTTCTTC. Translation: CASSLGSSNSYNEQFF.

This rearrangement joins TRBV7-3 to TRBJ2-2, with no clear D. V lost 2 bases and J lost 6, with 4 bases in between. This CDR3 has 12 amino acids. Germline V gene data show CDR1 as SGHTA and CDR2 as FQGTGA. In DNA, the CDR3 is TGTGCCAGCAGCTTACATCCCGGGGAGCTGTTTTTT. It encodes CASSLHPGELFF.

This chain uses TRBV11-2 with TRBJ2-6; a weak D match, TRBD1 (6 bases). Germline V gene sequence: CDR1 SGHAT, CDR2 FQNNGV. The ends were cut back, 1 base at V and 4 bases at J, with 11 bases in the middle. CDR3 length: 16 residues. The CDR3 bases are TGTGCCAGCAGCTTAGGGGCAGGGGTGGGGGCCAACGTCCTGACTTTC. It yields the protein CASSLGAGVGANVLTF.

This clone showed up just once. The chain is built from TRBV6-5 and TRBJ2-7, with D perhaps TRBD2 (5 bases). V shed 6 bases and J shed 7 bases, with 13 bases lying between them. This CDR3 contains 12 residues. Per germline, CDR1 MNHEY and CDR2 SVGAGI. The CDR3 sequence: CASRQKGVEQYF. The DNA of the CDR3 is TGTGCCAGCAGACAAAAGGGAGTGGAGCAGTACTTC.

The chain has TRBV5-6 and TRBJ2-7; 8 bases align to TRBD2. V gave up 4 bases and J gave up 3 bases; unmatched junction bases: 21. The CDR3 covers 19 residues. CDR1 is SGHDT, CDR2 YYEEEE, per germline. Here the CDR3 reads CASSLRREVAGPHYYEQYF. In DNA, the CDR3 is TGTGCCAGCAGCCTTCGGAGAGAGGTAGCGGGACCCCACTACTACGAGCAGTACTTC. The full variable domain, completed using reference TRBV5-6 and TRBJ2-7, is DAGVTQSPTHLIKTRGQQVTLRCSPKSGHDTVSWYQQALGQGPQFIFQYYEEEERQRGNFPDRFSGHQFPNYSSELNVNALLLGDSALYLCASSLRREVAGPHYYEQYFGPGTRLTVT.

This chain connects TRBV6-6 to TRBJ2-7, with D maybe TRBD2 (6 bases). This CDR3 region has 12 residues. The V end was cut by 2 bases, the J end by 5 bases, with 7 bases between. Germline V gene data show CDR1 as MNHNY and CDR2 as SVGAGI (reference sequence). CDR3: CASSYRRDEQYF. The CDR3 DNA is TGTGCCAGCAGTTACCGGAGGGACGAGCAGTACTTC.

The chain joins TRBV28 to TRBJ2-2; unclear D gene. CDR1 and CDR2 from the germline V gene are MDHEN and SYDVKM. The CDR3 has 11 residues. V lost 10 bases, J lost 7 bases, and 10 bases lay in between. The chain's CDR3 is CATEYGGELFF. DNA for the CDR3: TGTGCCACCGAATACGGCGGGGAGCTGTTTTTT.

The rearrangement links TRBV5-1 to TRBJ2-2; TRBD1 is a possible D gene (5 bases). Germline CDR1 SGHRS, CDR2 YFSETQ. CDR3 length: 15 residues. Trimming left V 8 bases short and J 1 base short, with 15 bases between. For the CDR3, the DNA is TGCGCCAGTGAGAGTACAGGCGGGAACACCGGGGAGCTGTTTTTT. Encoded protein: CASESTGGNTGELFF.

This chain joins TRBV6-5 and TRBJ1-1; D is uncertain. Germline V gene sequence: CDR1 MNHEY, CDR2 SVGAGI. The CDR3 extends over 14 amino acids. Trimming removed 2 bases at V and 1 base at J, with 8 bases between. Here the CDR3 reads CASSYRDTNTEAFF. CDR3 sequence (DNA): TGTGCCAGCAGTTACCGCGACACGAACACTGAAGCTTTCTTT.

This chain connects TRBV5-1 to TRBJ2-1; possibly TRBD1 for D (5 bases). Trimming shortened V by 7 bases and J by 8 bases, and 10 bases separated the two germline ends. CDR3 size: 11 residues. From germline, CDR1 is SGHRS and CDR2 YFSETQ. CDR3 residues: CASSWGDEQFF. The CDR3, as DNA: TGCGCCAGCTCTTGGGGCGATGAGCAGTTCTTC.

The rearrangement joins TRBV27 to TRBJ2-7; D might be TRBD2 (5 bases). The CDR3 runs to 21 residues. Germline V gene lookup returns CDR1 MNHEY and CDR2 SMNVEV (reference sequence). Trimming took 7 bases from V and 2 from J, leaving 36 bases between them. The CDR3: CASTIPTWAARTRERPYEQYF. CDR3 in DNA: TGTGCCAGCACCATTCCCACCTGGGCAGCAAGAACCCGGGAAAGACCCTACGAGCAGTACTTC.